These 18 T cell receptor beta chains came from one sample sequenced in a study of blood T cell repertoires in COVID-19. The data were produced by immunoSEQ multiplex PCR, yet TCRdb's version contains in-frame clones alone and is incomplete. The table shows tens of thousands of clones, with about 88% occurring only once. Sequenced sample: peripheral blood. All receptors derive from a man aged 55 to 70 with active COVID-19.

The sample holds a few counts of this clone. The rearrangement joins TRBV7-9 to TRBJ2-7; 8 bases map to TRBD2. The germline V gene encodes CDR1 SEHNR and CDR2 FQNEAQ (reference sequence). Trimming cost V 6 bases and J 4 bases; bases outside gene matches: 14. The CDR3 loop spans 16 amino acids. The CDR3: CASSTGALSGIYEQYF. The CDR3 DNA is TGTGCCAGCAGTACCGGAGCTCTTAGCGGGATTTACGAGCAGTACTTC.

This chain uses TRBV2 with TRBJ1-5; D is ambiguous. CDR1 and CDR2 (germline): SNHLY, FYNNEI. The CDR3 contains 12 residues. V lost 6 bases, J lost 1 base, and 4 bases lay in between. The CDR3 bases are TGTGCCAGCAGGAGGAGCAATCAGCCCCAGCATTTT. The encoded protein is CASRRSNQPQHF.

The chain carries TRBV7-3 and TRBJ2-3, with 8 bases that match TRBD2. The CDR3 consists of 14 residues. V gave up 3 bases and J gave up 1 base; unmatched junction bases: 0. Germline CDR1 SGHTA, CDR2 FQGTGA. CDR3 sequence reads: CASSLTSGTDTQYF. CDR3 in DNA: TGTGCCAGCAGCTTGACTAGCGGCACAGATACGCAGTATTTT.

J is TRBJ1-2 and V is TRBV6-5, with D possibly matching TRBD1 (6 bases). The CDR3 totals 13 residues. Germline lookup yields CDR1 MNHEY and CDR2 SVGAGI. The V end lost 5 bases, the J end lost 7 bases, and 14 bases lay between the germline ends. Written as DNA, the CDR3 is TGTGCCAGCAGTAATGGGGGGGCGCTTGGCTACACCTTC. The encoded protein is CASSNGGALGYTF.

The V and J genes are TRBV19 and TRBJ2-2, with 9 bases lining up with TRBD1. Unmatched junction bases numbered 6, after V lost 5 bases and J lost 5 bases. The CDR3 totals 15 residues. Germline V gene data show CDR1 as LNHDA and CDR2 as SQIVND (reference sequence). The CDR3 region has the DNA TGTGCCAGTAGTTTAGCCGGGACAGGGACCGGGGAGCTGTTTTTT. This translates into CASSLAGTGTGELFF. Complete variable domain (other parts from reference TRBV19 and TRBJ2-2): DGGITQSPKYLFRKEGQNVTLSCEQNLNHDAMYWYRQDPGQGLRLIYYSQIVNDFQKGDIAEGYSVSREKKESFPLTVTSAQKNPTAFYLCASSLAGTGTGELFFGEGSRLTVL.

CDR3 in amino acids: CATGQANQPQHF. Written as DNA, the CDR3 is TGTGCCACCGGACAGGCCAATCAGCCCCAGCATTTT. The J gene is TRBJ1-5, the V gene TRBV27; 7 positions agree with TRBD1. CDR3 length: 12 residues. The V segment lost 10 bases and the J segment 3 bases; nucleotides outside the gene matches: 3. Germline CDR1 and CDR2: MNHEY and SMNVEV (reference sequence).

The chain recombines TRBV5-1 with TRBJ1-5; D might be TRBD1 (6 bases). The CDR3 contains 15 residues. Trimming left V 2 bases short and J 3 bases short, with 12 bases between. Germline V lookup: CDR1 SGHRS, CDR2 YFSETQ. Written as DNA, the CDR3 is TGCGCCAGCAGCTTAGAGGGGGGGATCAATCAGCCCCAGCATTTT. This encodes CASSLEGGINQPQHF.

The chain uses TRBV6-5 and TRBJ2-7; TRBD1 matches at 8 bases. V gave up 8 bases and J gave up 2 bases; unmatched junction bases: 11. From germline, CDR1 is MNHEY and CDR2 SVGAGI. The CDR3 totals 15 residues. CDR3 bases: TGTGCCAGCCACGGCTCGACAGGGGCCGCCTACGAGCAGTACTTC. Amino acids: CASHGSTGAAYEQYF.

This sequence joins TRBV2 and TRBJ1-1; TRBD1 might be the D (6 bases). The CDR3 runs 12 residues. V was trimmed by 6 bases and J by 7 bases, leaving 12 bases between them. Germline loops: CDR1 SNHLY, CDR2 FYNNEI. In DNA form, the CDR3 reads TGTGCCAGCAGACCTACAGGGAGTGAAGCTTTCTTT. Its translation is CASRPTGSEAFF.

V usage is TRBV9 and J usage is TRBJ1-1; TRBD1 matches 11 bases. The V gene end was trimmed by 3 bases and the J gene end by 6 bases; junction bases not matched to a gene: 10. The CDR3 totals 16 residues. Germline CDR1 reads SGDLS; CDR2 reads YYNGEE. CDR3 nucleotide sequence: TGTGCCAGCAGCGCAGAGGACAGGGGGCTAATCGCTGAAGCTTTCTTT. It specifies CASSAEDRGLIAEAFF.

This chain joins TRBV4-3 and TRBJ1-3, with unresolved D. There are 16 residues in the CDR3. Between the trimmed V and J ends, which lost 0 bases and 0 bases, there was a span of 9 bases. Per germline, CDR1 LGHNA and CDR2 YSLEER. The CDR3 coding sequence is TGCGCCAGCAGCCAAGACAGGCTACTCTCTGGAAACACCATATATTTT. It encodes CASSQDRLLSGNTIYF.

The rearrangement joins TRBV3-1 (or the pseudogene TRBV3-2) to TRBJ2-7; D remains ambiguous. The CDR3 is 14 amino acids. Germline V gene data show CDR1 as LGHDT and CDR2 as YNNKEL (reference sequence). V was trimmed by 1 base and J by 1 base, leaving 8 bases between them. This CDR3 is CASSQAFGSYEQYF. CDR3 DNA sequence: TGTGCCAGCAGCCAAGCCTTCGGTTCCTACGAGCAGTACTTC.

This clone was counted only a few times. V is TRBV6-6 and J is TRBJ1-3; TRBD1 is a possible D gene (6 bases). The CDR3 has 15 amino acids. CDR1 is MNHNY and CDR2 is SVGAGI in the germline V gene (reference sequence). With 3 bases removed from V and 6 bases from J, the gap between germline ends came to 15 bases. The DNA of the CDR3 is TGTGCCAGCAGTTATCCGGGGGGCCATGAAAACACCATATATTTT. Translated: CASSYPGGHENTIYF.

The chain couples TRBV11-2 to TRBJ2-7, with 10 bases aligning to TRBD2. The CDR3 sequence is 14 residues long. The germline gives CDR1 SGHAT, CDR2 FQNNGV. Germline trimming cut 2 bases from V and 6 bases from J; bases unmatched to any gene: 4. For the CDR3, the DNA is TGTGCCAGCAGCTTAACTAGCGGGACCATCGAGCAGTACTTC. It translates to CASSLTSGTIEQYF.

This CDR3 is CATSDTRTGWEGYTF. DNA of the CDR3: TGTGCCACCAGTGACACCCGGACAGGGTGGGAGGGCTACACCTTC. The chain carries TRBV24-1 and TRBJ1-2, with TRBD1 identical over 8 bases. The CDR3 is 15 residues long. Per germline, CDR1 KGHDR and CDR2 SFDVKD. V lost 4 bases, J lost 8 bases, and 11 bases stayed unmatched.

The chain employs TRBV7-3 and TRBJ2-3, with 7 bases lining up with TRBD2. The CDR3 is made up of 15 amino acids. Trimming at V came to 3 bases and at J to 3 bases, leaving 6 bases not matched to a gene. Germline values: CDR1 SGHTA, CDR2 FQGTGA. CDR3 sequence (DNA): TGTGCCAGCAGCTTCGGGCTAGCGGATACAGATACGCAGTATTTT. Translating it yields CASSFGLADTDTQYF.

The V call is TRBV7-8, the J call TRBJ1-1; possibly TRBD1 for D (6 bases). This CDR3 is 15 amino acids long. V lost 1 base, J lost 2 bases, and 11 bases lay in between. Germline CDR1 reads SGHVS; CDR2 reads FQNEAQ. The CDR3 loop reads CASSLVIGGNTEAFF. DNA of the CDR3: TGTGCCAGCAGCTTAGTGATAGGGGGTAACACTGAAGCTTTCTTT. The entire variable domain, with the rest obtained from reference TRBV7-8 and TRBJ1-1, is as follows: GAGVSQSPRYKVAKRGQDVALRCDPISGHVSLFWYQQALGQGPEFLTYFQNEAQLDKSGLPSDRFFAERPEGSVSTLKIQRTQQEDSAVYLCASSLVIGGNTEAFFGQGTRLTVV.

The chain carries TRBV2 and TRBJ2-5, with TRBD2 matching 9 bases. Germline CDR1 is SNHLY and CDR2 is FYNNEI. The trim removed 3 bases at V and 5 bases at J, leaving 7 bases unmatched. The CDR3 is 15 residues long. Written as DNA, the CDR3 is TGTGCCAGCAGTGAGGGGCTAGCGGGACGGGAGACCCAGTACTTC. Encoded protein: CASSEGLAGRETQYF.